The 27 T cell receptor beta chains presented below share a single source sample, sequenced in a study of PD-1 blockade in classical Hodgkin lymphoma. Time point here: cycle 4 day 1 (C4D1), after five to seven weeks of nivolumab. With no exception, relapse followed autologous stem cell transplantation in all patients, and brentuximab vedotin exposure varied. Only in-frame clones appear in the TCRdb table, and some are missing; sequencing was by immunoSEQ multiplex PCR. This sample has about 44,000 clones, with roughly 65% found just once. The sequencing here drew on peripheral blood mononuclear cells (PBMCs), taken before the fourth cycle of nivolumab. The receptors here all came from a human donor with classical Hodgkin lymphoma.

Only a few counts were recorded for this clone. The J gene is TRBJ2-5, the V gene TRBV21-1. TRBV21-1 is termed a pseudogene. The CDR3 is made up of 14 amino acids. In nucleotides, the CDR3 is TGTGCCAGCAGCAAAGGAGCCAGAAAAGAGACCCAGTACTTC. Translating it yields CASSKGARKETQYF.

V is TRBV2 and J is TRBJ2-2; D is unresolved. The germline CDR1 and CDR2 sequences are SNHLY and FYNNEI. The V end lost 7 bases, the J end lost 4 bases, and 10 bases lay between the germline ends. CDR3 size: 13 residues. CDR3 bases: TGTGCCAGCAACTTGGCTTTCACCGGGGAGCTGTTTTTT. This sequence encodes CASNLAFTGELFF.

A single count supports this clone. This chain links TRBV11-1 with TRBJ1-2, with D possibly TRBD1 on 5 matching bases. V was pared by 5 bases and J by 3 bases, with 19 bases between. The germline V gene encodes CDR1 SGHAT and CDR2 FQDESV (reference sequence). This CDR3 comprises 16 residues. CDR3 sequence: CASSPMGHPWDYGYTF. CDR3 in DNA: TGTGCCAGCAGCCCAATGGGGCACCCGTGGGACTATGGCTACACCTTC.

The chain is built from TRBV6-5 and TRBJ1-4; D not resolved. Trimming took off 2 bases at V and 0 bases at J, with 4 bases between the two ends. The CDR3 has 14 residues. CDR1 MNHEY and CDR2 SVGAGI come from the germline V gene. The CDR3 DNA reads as TGTGCCAGCAGTTACCTAGCAACTAATGAAAAACTGTTTTTT. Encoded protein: CASSYLATNEKLFF.

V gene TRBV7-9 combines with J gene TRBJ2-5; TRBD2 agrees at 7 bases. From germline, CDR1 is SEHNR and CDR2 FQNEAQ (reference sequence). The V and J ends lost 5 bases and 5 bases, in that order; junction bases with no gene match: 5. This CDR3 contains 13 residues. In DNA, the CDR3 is TGTGCCAGCAGCGCTAACGGGAGGGAGACCCAGTACTTC. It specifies CASSANGRETQYF.

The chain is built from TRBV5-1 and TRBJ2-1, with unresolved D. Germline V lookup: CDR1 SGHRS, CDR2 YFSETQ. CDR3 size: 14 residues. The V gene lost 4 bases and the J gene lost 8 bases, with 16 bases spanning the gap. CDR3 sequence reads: CASSPNLQDDEQFF. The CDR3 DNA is TGCGCCAGCAGCCCCAACCTCCAGGACGATGAGCAGTTCTTC.

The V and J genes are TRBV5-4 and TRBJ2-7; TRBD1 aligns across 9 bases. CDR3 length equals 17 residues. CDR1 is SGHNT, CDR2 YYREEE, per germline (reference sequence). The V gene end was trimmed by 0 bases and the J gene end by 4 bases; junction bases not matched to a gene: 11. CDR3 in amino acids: CASSLGLGRQGVYEQYF. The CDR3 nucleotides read TGTGCCAGCAGCTTGGGGTTAGGGCGACAGGGGGTTTACGAGCAGTACTTC.

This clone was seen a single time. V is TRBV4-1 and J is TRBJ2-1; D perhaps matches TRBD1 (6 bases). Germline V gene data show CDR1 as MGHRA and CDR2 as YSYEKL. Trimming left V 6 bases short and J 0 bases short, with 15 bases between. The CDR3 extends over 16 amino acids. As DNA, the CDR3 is TGCGCCAGCAGTTTTACAGGACAGTTCTCCTACAATGAGCAGTTCTTC. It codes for CASSFTGQFSYNEQFF.

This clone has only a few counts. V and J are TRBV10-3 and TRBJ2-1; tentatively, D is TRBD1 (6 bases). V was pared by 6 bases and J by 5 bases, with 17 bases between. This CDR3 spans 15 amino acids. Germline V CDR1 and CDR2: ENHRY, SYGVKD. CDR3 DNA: TGTGCCATCAGCGGTTCGCTTAGACAGGACAATGAGCAGTTCTTC. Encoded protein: CAISGSLRQDNEQFF.

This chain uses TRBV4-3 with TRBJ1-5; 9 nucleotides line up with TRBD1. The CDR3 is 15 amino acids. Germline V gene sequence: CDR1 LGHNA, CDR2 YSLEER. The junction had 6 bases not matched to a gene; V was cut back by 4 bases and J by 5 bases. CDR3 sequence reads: CASSRGRDRDQPQHF. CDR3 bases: TGCGCCAGCAGCCGGGGCCGGGACAGGGATCAGCCCCAGCATTTT.

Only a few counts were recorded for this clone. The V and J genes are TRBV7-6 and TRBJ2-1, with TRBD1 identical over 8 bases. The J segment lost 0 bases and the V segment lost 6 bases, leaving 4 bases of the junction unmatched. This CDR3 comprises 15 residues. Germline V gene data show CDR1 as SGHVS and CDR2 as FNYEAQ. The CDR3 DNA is TGTGCCAGCAGTAAACAGGGGGACTCCTACAATGAGCAGTTCTTC. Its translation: CASSKQGDSYNEQFF. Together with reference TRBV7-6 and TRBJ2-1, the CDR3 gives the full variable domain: GAGVSQSPRYKVTKRGQDVALRCDPISGHVSLYWYRQALGQGPEFLTYFNYEAQQDKSGLPNDRFSAERPEGSISTLTIQRTEQRDSAMYRCASSKQGDSYNEQFFGPGTRLTVL.

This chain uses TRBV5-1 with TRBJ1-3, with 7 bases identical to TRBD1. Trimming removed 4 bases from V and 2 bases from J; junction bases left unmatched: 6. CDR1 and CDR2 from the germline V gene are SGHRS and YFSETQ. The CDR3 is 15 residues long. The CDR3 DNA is TGCGCCAGCAGCACGGGGACAGCCACTGGAAACACCATATATTTT. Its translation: CASSTGTATGNTIYF.

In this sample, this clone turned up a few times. CDR3 in amino acids: CASLDGSTNEKLFF. CDR3 DNA sequence: TGTGCCAGTTTGGACGGCTCAACTAATGAAAAACTGTTTTTT. The chain couples TRBV19 to TRBJ1-4; D call uncertain. Germline V gene lookup returns CDR1 LNHDA and CDR2 SQIVND (reference sequence). Trimming took off 8 bases at V and 0 bases at J, with 10 bases between the two ends. This CDR3 comprises 14 residues.

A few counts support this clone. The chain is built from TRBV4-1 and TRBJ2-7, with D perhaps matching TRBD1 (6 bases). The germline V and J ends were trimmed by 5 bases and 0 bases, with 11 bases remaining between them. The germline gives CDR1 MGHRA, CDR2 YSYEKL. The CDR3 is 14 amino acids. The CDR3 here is CASSSRDISYEQYF. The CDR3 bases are TGCGCCAGCAGCTCCCGGGACATCTCCTACGAGCAGTACTTC.

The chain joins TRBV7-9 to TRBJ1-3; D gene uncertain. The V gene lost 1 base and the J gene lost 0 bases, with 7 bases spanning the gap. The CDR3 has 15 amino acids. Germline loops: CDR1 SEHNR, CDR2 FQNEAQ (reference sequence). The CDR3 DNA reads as TGTGCCAGCAGCTTAGTCGGGGACTCTGGAAACACCATATATTTT. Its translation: CASSLVGDSGNTIYF.

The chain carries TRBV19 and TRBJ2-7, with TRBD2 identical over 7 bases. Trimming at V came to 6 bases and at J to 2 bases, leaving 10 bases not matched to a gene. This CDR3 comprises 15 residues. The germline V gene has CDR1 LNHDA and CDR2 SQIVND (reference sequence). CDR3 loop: CASRRGALAAYEQYF. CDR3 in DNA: TGTGCCAGTAGGCGAGGGGCTCTAGCGGCCTACGAGCAGTACTTC.

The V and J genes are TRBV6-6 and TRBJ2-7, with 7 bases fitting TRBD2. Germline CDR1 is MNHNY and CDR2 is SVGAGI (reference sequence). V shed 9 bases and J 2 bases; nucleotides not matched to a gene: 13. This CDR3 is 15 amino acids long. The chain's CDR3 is CASERYSGGTYEQYF. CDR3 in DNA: TGTGCCAGTGAACGCTATTCCGGGGGGACCTACGAGCAGTACTTC.

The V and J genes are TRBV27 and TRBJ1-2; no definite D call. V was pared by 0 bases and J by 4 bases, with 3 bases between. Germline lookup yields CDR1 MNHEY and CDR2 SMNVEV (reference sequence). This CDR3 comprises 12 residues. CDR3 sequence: CASSLSGYGYTF. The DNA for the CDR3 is TGTGCCAGCAGTTTATCCGGCTATGGCTACACCTTC.

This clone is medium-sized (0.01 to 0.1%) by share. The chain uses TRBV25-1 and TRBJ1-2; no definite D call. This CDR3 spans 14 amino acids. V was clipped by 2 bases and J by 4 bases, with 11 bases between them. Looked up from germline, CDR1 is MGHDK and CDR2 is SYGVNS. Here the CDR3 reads CASSEPASTYGYTF. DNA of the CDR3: TGTGCCAGCAGTGAACCGGCCTCGACCTATGGCTACACCTTC.

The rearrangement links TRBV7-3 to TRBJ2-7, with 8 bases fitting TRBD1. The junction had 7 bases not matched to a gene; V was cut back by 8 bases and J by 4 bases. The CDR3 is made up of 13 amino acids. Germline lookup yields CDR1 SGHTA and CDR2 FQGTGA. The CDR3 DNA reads TGTGCCAGCTCCCCGGGGACAGGTTACGAGCAGTACTTC. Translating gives CASSPGTGYEQYF.

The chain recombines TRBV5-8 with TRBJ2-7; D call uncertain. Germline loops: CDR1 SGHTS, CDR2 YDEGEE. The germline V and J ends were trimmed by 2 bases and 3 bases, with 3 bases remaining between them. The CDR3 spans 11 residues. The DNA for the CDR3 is TGTGCCAGCAGCTTCTTCTACGAGCAGTACTTC. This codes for CASSFFYEQYF.

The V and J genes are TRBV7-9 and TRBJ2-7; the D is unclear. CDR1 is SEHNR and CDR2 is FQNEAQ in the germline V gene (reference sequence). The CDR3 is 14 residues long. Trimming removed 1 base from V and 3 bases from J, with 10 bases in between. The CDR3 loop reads CASSLESAIYEQYF. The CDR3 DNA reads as TGTGCCAGCAGCTTAGAGTCTGCCATCTACGAGCAGTACTTC. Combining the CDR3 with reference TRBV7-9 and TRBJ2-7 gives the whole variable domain DTGVSQNPRHKITKRGQNVTFRCDPISEHNRLYWYRQTLGQGPEFLTYFQNEAQLEKSRLLSDRFSAERPKGSFSTLEIQRTEQGDSAMYLCASSLESAIYEQYFGPGTRLTVT.

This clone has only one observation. CDR3: CASSYSWTRNEKLFF. CDR3 DNA: TGTGCCAGCAGTTACTCCTGGACACGGAATGAAAAACTGTTTTTT. This chain connects TRBV6-5 to TRBJ1-4; a weak D match, TRBD1 (5 bases). Germline V gives CDR1 MNHEY, CDR2 SVGAGI. Trimming took off 0 bases at V and 5 bases at J, with 10 bases between the two ends. This CDR3 has 15 amino acids.

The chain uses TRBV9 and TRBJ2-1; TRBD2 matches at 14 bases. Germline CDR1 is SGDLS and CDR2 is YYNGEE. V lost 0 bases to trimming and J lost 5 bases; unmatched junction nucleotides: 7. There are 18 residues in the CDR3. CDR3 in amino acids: CASSVAGTSGRKNNEQFF. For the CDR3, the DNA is TGTGCCAGCAGCGTAGCGGGGACTAGCGGGAGAAAGAACAATGAGCAGTTCTTC.

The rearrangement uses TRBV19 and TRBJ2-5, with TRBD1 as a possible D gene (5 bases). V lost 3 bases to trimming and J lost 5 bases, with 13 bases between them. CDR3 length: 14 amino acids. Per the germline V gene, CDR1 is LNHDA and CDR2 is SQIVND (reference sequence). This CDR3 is CASSMGLLGETQYF. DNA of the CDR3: TGTGCCAGTAGTATGGGGCTCCTAGGTGAGACCCAGTACTTC.

The chain's CDR3 is CASSLPGGYSNQPQHF. The CDR3 coding sequence is TGTGCCAGCAGCTTGCCCGGGGGTTATAGCAATCAGCCCCAGCATTTT. The rearrangement uses TRBV5-8 and TRBJ1-5; a weak D match, TRBD1 (5 bases). The CDR3 covers 16 residues. CDR1 is SGHTS and CDR2 is YDEGEE in the germline V gene. V was clipped by 1 base and J by 0 bases, with 11 bases between them. Supplemented by reference TRBV5-8 and TRBJ1-5, the full variable domain reads EAGVTQSPTHLIKTRGQQATLRCSPISGHTSVYWYQQALGLGLQFLLWYDEGEERNRGNFPPRFSGRQFPNYSSELNVNALELEDSALYLCASSLPGGYSNQPQHFGDGTRLSIL.

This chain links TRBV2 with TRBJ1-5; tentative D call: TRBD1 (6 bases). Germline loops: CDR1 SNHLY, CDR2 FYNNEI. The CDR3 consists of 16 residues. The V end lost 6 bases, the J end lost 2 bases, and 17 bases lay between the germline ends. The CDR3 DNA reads TGTGCCAGCAGCCCCCTAGGGGGGGTGGGCAATCAGCCCCAGCATTTT. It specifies CASSPLGGVGNQPQHF.